The present entry profiles one TCR beta chain with its context. The sample holds other DNA sequences that translate to the same CDR3. The CDR3 runs to 16 residues. The V gene's germline CDR1 is SGHAT and CDR2 FQNNGV. V gave up 4 bases and J gave up 2 bases; unmatched junction bases: 10. Time point defined: after dendritic cell vaccination, including at tumor progression/relapse. None of the glioblastoma patients had an isocitrate dehydrogenase mutation. The repertoire was sequenced with immunoSEQ multiplex PCR; TCRdb's copy has only in-frame clones and lacks some. The sample lists tens of thousands of clones, around 87% seen once, with 2% to 2.5% in the top ten. The sample originates from a study of glioma-infiltrating T cells after dendritic cell vaccination.

Sequenced here: blood, sampled after dendritic cell vaccination. This chain joins TRBV11-2 and TRBJ2-7; TRBD1 aligns across 8 bases. This clonotype originated in a human donor with glioblastoma. Here the CDR3 reads CASSYTGGRRAYEQYF. CDR3 coding DNA: TGTGCCAGCAGCTATACAGGGGGGCGACGGGCCTACGAGCAGTACTTC. Looking up the rest from reference TRBV11-2 and TRBJ2-7 gives the full variable domain: EAGVAQSPRYKIIEKRQSVAFWCNPISGHATLYWYQQILGQGPKLLIQFQNNGVVDDSQLPKDRFSAERLKGVDSTLKIQPAKLEDSAVYLCASSYTGGRRAYEQYFGPGTRLTVT.